The 23 T cell receptor beta chains below all came from one sample that was sequenced in a study of blood T cell repertoires in COVID-19. Only in-frame clones appear in the TCRdb table, and some are missing; sequencing was by immunoSEQ multiplex PCR. In the table there are about 380,000 clones, 85% of which are singletons. Source material: peripheral blood. The receptor set was obtained from a woman aged 18-30 years with acute or convalescent COVID-19.

V and J are TRBV29-1 and TRBJ2-6, with D possibly TRBD1 on 5 matching bases. Germline V lookup: CDR1 SQVTM, CDR2 ANQGSEA. The CDR3 length is 13 residues. V lost 4 bases and J lost 1, with 5 bases in between. CDR3: CSVGQSGANVLTF. CDR3 bases: TGCAGCGTTGGACAGTCTGGGGCCAACGTCCTGACTTTC.

The chain joins TRBV24-1 to TRBJ2-1; D is perhaps TRBD1 (5 bases). Per germline, CDR1 KGHDR and CDR2 SFDVKD. Trimming cost V 9 bases and J 5 bases, with 10 bases left between them. The CDR3 spans 12 residues. The chain's CDR3 is CATLNRNNEQFF. DNA for the CDR3: TGTGCCACCTTAAACAGGAACAATGAGCAGTTCTTC.

The V call is TRBV6-6, the J call TRBJ2-1; D gene ambiguous. Trimming shortened V by 6 bases and J by 10 bases, and 10 bases separated the two germline ends. There are 11 residues in the CDR3. In germline, CDR1 is MNHNY, CDR2 SVGAGI (reference sequence). DNA for the CDR3: TGTGCCAGCAGCCCAGCCGGGGAGCAGTTCTTC. Protein sequence: CASSPAGEQFF.

J is TRBJ2-4 and V is TRBV2; D perhaps matches TRBD2 (6 bases). Germline values: CDR1 SNHLY, CDR2 FYNNEI. The CDR3 has 15 amino acids. The germline V and J ends were trimmed by 4 bases and 3 bases, with 13 bases remaining between them. The CDR3 protein is CASSVGRDGKNIQYF. As DNA, the CDR3 is TGTGCCAGCAGTGTGGGGCGGGATGGCAAAAACATTCAGTACTTC.

The chain is built from TRBV4-1 and TRBJ1-1; 9 bases fit TRBD1. The CDR3 length is 16 residues. From germline, CDR1 is MGHRA and CDR2 YSYEKL. V trimming: 2 bases; J trimming: 5 bases; junction bases outside the gene matches: 9. The CDR3: CASSQPPQGAETEAFF. The CDR3 region has the DNA TGCGCCAGCAGCCAACCACCACAGGGGGCGGAGACTGAAGCTTTCTTT.

The chain joins TRBV12-3 or TRBV12-4 to TRBJ2-7, with D unclear. V lost 6 bases and J lost 3, with 12 bases in between. CDR3 length: 13 amino acids. The CDR3 bases are TGTGCCAGCAGCCGCGCTACCGACTACGAGCAGTACTTC. Residues: CASSRATDYEQYF.

V gene TRBV28 combines with J gene TRBJ2-1; a possible D gene is TRBD2 (6 bases). Germline CDR1 MDHEN, CDR2 SYDVKM. Trimming stripped 2 bases from V and 3 bases from J, with 17 bases between. The CDR3 runs to 17 residues. This chain's CDR3 is CASSLPDAGGNYNEQFF. DNA of the CDR3: TGTGCCAGCAGTTTACCGGACGCCGGGGGAAACTACAATGAGCAGTTCTTC.

The rearrangement uses TRBV6-6 and TRBJ1-1, with TRBD1 as a possible D gene (6 bases). The CDR3 runs to 14 residues. CDR1 is MNHNY, CDR2 SVGAGI, per germline (reference sequence). Trimming removed 4 bases from V and 7 bases from J, with 16 bases in between. The CDR3 sequence is CASSSPRLGGEAFF. CDR3 in DNA: TGTGCCAGCAGTTCCCCGCGGCTAGGGGGTGAAGCTTTCTTT.

V usage is TRBV7-2 and J usage is TRBJ1-5; D gene uncertain. CDR1 and CDR2 (germline): SGHTA, FQGNSA. Trimming removed 3 bases at V and 0 bases at J, with 9 bases between. This CDR3 comprises 15 residues. This chain's CDR3 is CASSFGEYSNQPQHF. The CDR3 DNA is TGTGCCAGCAGCTTCGGAGAGTATAGCAATCAGCCCCAGCATTTT.

This clone was detected a few times. J is TRBJ1-1 and V is TRBV11-3; TRBD1 aligns across 8 bases. This CDR3 has 15 residues. Germline-derived CDR1 and CDR2 are SGHNT and YENEEA. V shed 4 bases and J 5 bases; nucleotides not matched to a gene: 9. CDR3 amino acids: CASSSSGGAYTEAFF. In DNA form, the CDR3 reads TGTGCCAGCAGCTCGTCAGGGGGCGCATATACTGAAGCTTTCTTT.

CDR3 amino acids: CASSPGTLYTEAFF. Here the CDR3 DNA reads TGTGCCAGCAGCCCCGGGACACTCTACACTGAAGCTTTCTTT. This chain links TRBV5-5 with TRBJ1-1, with a weak D call TRBD1 (6 bases). V lost 4 bases and J lost 3, with 13 bases in between. The germline CDR1 and CDR2 sequences are SGHKS and YYEKEE (reference sequence). The CDR3 is 14 amino acids.

The CDR3 loop reads CASSAVAGVEETQYF. CDR3 DNA: TGCGCCAGCAGCGCGGTAGCGGGAGTAGAGGAGACCCAGTACTTC. The chain couples TRBV5-1 to TRBJ2-5; 9 bases line up with TRBD2. The CDR3 is 15 amino acids. Trimming removed 4 bases from V and 5 bases from J; junction bases left unmatched: 9. CDR1 SGHRS and CDR2 YFSETQ come from the germline V gene.

The chain couples TRBV9 to TRBJ1-2; D gene ambiguous. The CDR3 covers 15 residues. The V end was cut by 5 bases, the J end by 2 bases, with 16 bases between. Germline loops: CDR1 SGDLS, CDR2 YYNGEE. CDR3 in amino acids: CASRDGGLSNYGYTF. The CDR3 DNA reads TGTGCCAGCAGAGACGGAGGGCTCTCGAACTATGGCTACACCTTC.

The rearrangement links TRBV3-1 (or the pseudogene TRBV3-2) to TRBJ1-2; TRBD1 aligns across 9 bases. Germline-derived CDR1 and CDR2 are LGHDT and YNNKEL (reference sequence). J gave up 0 bases and V 4 bases, and 9 bases lay outside the gene matches. CDR3 length equals 17 residues. The DNA for the CDR3 is TGTGCCAGCAGCCTCGGGACAGGGCGACGAGCTAACTATGGCTACACCTTC. Its protein product is CASSLGTGRRANYGYTF.

The chain employs TRBV3-1 (or the pseudogene TRBV3-2) and TRBJ1-2, with TRBD1 as a possible D gene (6 bases). CDR3 length equals 16 residues. The V gene lost 4 bases and the J gene lost 0 bases, with 15 bases spanning the gap. The germline V gene encodes CDR1 LGHDT and CDR2 YNNKEL (reference sequence). The CDR3 region is CASSPTSGQTNYGYTF. The CDR3 nucleotides read TGTGCCAGCAGCCCAACGTCCGGACAGACTAACTATGGCTACACCTTC.

The rearrangement uses TRBV23-1 and TRBJ1-5, with TRBD1 matching 7 bases. TRBV23-1 is known as an ORF, though its function is uncertain. The CDR3 is 22 residues long. With V trimmed by 8 bases and J by 3 bases, 31 bases remained unmatched. The CDR3 DNA sequence: TGCGCCAGCTCGCACACAGGGGAGAAAGGACGGGGTCGCCCGGGGGACAATCAGCCCCAGCATTTT. Protein sequence: CASSHTGEKGRGRPGDNQPQHF.

A remark on this clone: Other DNA variants within this sample encode the same CDR3. The gene calls are TRBV5-1 and TRBJ1-1; D not resolved. Germline values: CDR1 SGHRS, CDR2 YFSETQ. Between the trimmed V and J ends, which lost 2 bases and 2 bases, there was a span of 7 bases. This CDR3 has 13 residues. The CDR3 DNA reads as TGCGCCAGCAGCTTCGAGGGTAACACTGAAGCTTTCTTT. Translated: CASSFEGNTEAFF.

The V gene is TRBV5-4, the J gene TRBJ1-6; 8 nucleotides match TRBD1. The ends lost 0 bases at V and 10 bases at J; junction bases unmatched: 6. The CDR3 totals 15 residues. The V gene's germline CDR1 is SGHNT and CDR2 YYREEE (reference sequence). CDR3 region: CASSLAGGINSPLHF. CDR3 coding DNA: TGTGCCAGCAGCTTGGCAGGGGGCATCAACTCACCCCTCCACTTT.

The genes are TRBV5-1 and TRBJ1-1, with TRBD1 matching over 10 bases. CDR3 length: 14 residues. V was clipped by 3 bases and J by 3 bases; unmatched bases: 2. Per the germline V gene, CDR1 is SGHRS and CDR2 is YFSETQ. CDR3 region: CASSSGTGDTEAFF. The CDR3 coding sequence is TGCGCCAGCAGCTCAGGGACAGGGGACACTGAAGCTTTCTTT.

This chain connects TRBV7-9 to TRBJ1-2; D call uncertain. The CDR3 contains 13 residues. Germline values: CDR1 SEHNR, CDR2 FQNEAQ (reference sequence). V lost 3 bases and J 6 bases, leaving 11 bases between the germline ends. The CDR3 DNA reads TGTGCCAGCAGCTTTGAGGGTATCGATGGCTACACCTTC. It is translated as CASSFEGIDGYTF. The whole variable domain, filled in from reference TRBV7-9 and TRBJ1-2, reads DTGVSQNPRHKITKRGQNVTFRCDPISEHNRLYWYRQTLGQGPEFLTYFQNEAQLEKSRLLSDRFSAERPKGSFSTLEIQRTEQGDSAMYLCASSFEGIDGYTFGSGTRLTVV.

The J gene is TRBJ2-3, the V gene TRBV2; the match to TRBD1 covers 9 bases. The J segment lost 5 bases and the V segment lost 1 base, leaving 7 bases of the junction unmatched. CDR1 is SNHLY and CDR2 is FYNNEI in the germline V gene. This CDR3 has 16 amino acids. In nucleotides, the CDR3 is TGTGCCAGCAGTGAAGGGACAGGGGATTTGCAAGATACGCAGTATTTT. As protein: CASSEGTGDLQDTQYF. The complete variable domain, with remaining parts taken from reference TRBV2 and TRBJ2-3, reads EPEVTQTPSHQVTQMGQEVILRCVPISNHLYFYWYRQILGQKVEFLVSFYNNEISEKSEIFDDQFSVERPDGSNFTLKIRSTKLEDSAMYFCASSEGTGDLQDTQYFGPGTRLTVL.

The chain joins TRBV29-1 to TRBJ2-7, with 7 bases aligning to TRBD1. The CDR3 extends over 13 amino acids. The trim removed 6 bases at V and 0 bases at J, leaving 5 bases unmatched. Per germline, CDR1 SQVTM and CDR2 ANQGSEA. For the CDR3, the DNA is TGCAGCGTCCGGGGACAGTACTCCTACGAGCAGTACTTC. Translated: CSVRGQYSYEQYF.

The DNA of the CDR3 is TGTGCCACCAGTGACCAGAGATCGGGACAGGGGGACAATGAGCAGTTCTTC. Its protein is CATSDQRSGQGDNEQFF. The chain uses TRBV24-1 and TRBJ2-1; 11 nucleotides line up with TRBD1. After removal of 4 bases from V and 5 bases from J, the junction contained 9 bases not matched to a gene. CDR3 length equals 17 residues. Germline-derived CDR1 and CDR2 are KGHDR and SFDVKD.